These 32 T cell receptor beta chains originate from one sample sequenced in a study of blood T cell repertoires in COVID-19. Method: immunoSEQ multiplex PCR; TCRdb's copy keeps in-frame clones and lacks some. Of 380,000 or so clones in the sample, roughly 90% were seen once. Sequenced sample: peripheral blood. These receptors all come from a man aged 40-50 years with acute or convalescent COVID-19.

This clone was recorded once. This rearrangement joins TRBV5-1 to TRBJ1-1, with 9 bases lining up with TRBD1. The CDR3 has 15 residues. V shed 1 base and J 5 bases; nucleotides not matched to a gene: 6. Looked up from germline, CDR1 is SGHRS and CDR2 is YFSETQ. The CDR3 nucleotides read TGCGCCAGCAGCTTGTTCCGACAGGGGGGGACTGAAGCTTTCTTT. Translating it yields CASSLFRQGGTEAFF.

The table lists this clone with a count of one. The V and J genes are TRBV6-2 or TRBV6-3 and TRBJ1-1; 8 bases are a match to TRBD1. V dropped 5 bases and J dropped 0; count of bases not matched to a gene: 5. The CDR3 sequence is 15 residues long. Germline V gives CDR1 MNHEY, CDR2 SVGEGT. The CDR3 region has the DNA TGTGCCAGCAGTAGGACAGGGAGCCTGAACACTGAAGCTTTCTTT. It codes for CASSRTGSLNTEAFF.

The genes are TRBV14 and TRBJ2-3; no clear D. The V and J ends lost 0 bases and 0 bases respectively, with 4 bases between them. CDR1 is SGHDN, CDR2 FVKESK, per germline. This CDR3 comprises 14 residues. As DNA, the CDR3 is TGTGCCAGCAGCCAAGACTCTAGCACAGATACGCAGTATTTT. This gives the protein CASSQDSSTDTQYF.

The chain carries TRBV30 and TRBJ2-5; 7 positions match TRBD1. V was clipped by 3 bases and J by 5 bases; unmatched bases: 3. There are 12 residues in the CDR3. The germline V gene encodes CDR1 GTSNPN and CDR2 SVGIG (reference sequence). The CDR3 region has the DNA TGTGCCTGGAGCGAACAGGGGGAGACCCAGTACTTC. This sequence encodes CAWSEQGETQYF.

The V and J genes are TRBV5-1 and TRBJ1-2, with 7 bases identical to TRBD1. The CDR3 extends over 17 amino acids. The V gene end was trimmed by 4 bases and the J gene end by 0 bases; junction bases not matched to a gene: 12. Germline V gene lookup returns CDR1 SGHRS and CDR2 YFSETQ. The DNA of the CDR3 is TGCGCCAGCAGCCTCAATTCCGGGACAGCGACTAACTATGGCTACACCTTC. Translating gives CASSLNSGTATNYGYTF.

The chain links TRBV10-3 to TRBJ2-1, with 10 nucleotides matching TRBD1. Trimming cost V 3 bases and J 0 bases; bases outside gene matches: 8. Germline V gene data show CDR1 as ENHRY and CDR2 as SYGVKD. The CDR3 is 18 residues long. CDR3 DNA: TGTGCCATCAGTGACCTTGGGACAGGGGTGACCTCCTACAATGAGCAGTTCTTC. Translating it yields CAISDLGTGVTSYNEQFF.

The rearrangement uses TRBV13 and TRBJ1-1; D possibly corresponds to TRBD1 (5 bases). The V gene lost 4 bases and the J gene lost 5 bases, with 11 bases spanning the gap. The length of the CDR3 is 13 residues. Germline loops: CDR1 PRHDT, CDR2 FYEKMQ (reference sequence). The CDR3 spells CASSYPRGTEAFF. The CDR3 bases are TGTGCCAGCAGCTACCCTCGGGGGACTGAAGCTTTCTTT.

This sequence joins TRBV7-9 and TRBJ2-7; 9 bases fit TRBD2. The CDR3 length is 17 residues. Germline V gene lookup returns CDR1 SEHNR and CDR2 FQNEAQ (reference sequence). V lost 7 bases and J lost 2; bases outside the gene matches: 15. CDR3 DNA sequence: TGTGCCAGCACCGGCCTGGGAGCGGGGGGCGTCACCTACGAGCAGTACTTC. It encodes CASTGLGAGGVTYEQYF. Combining the CDR3 with reference TRBV7-9 and TRBJ2-7 gives the whole variable domain DTGVSQNPRHKITKRGQNVTFRCDPISEHNRLYWYRQTLGQGPEFLTYFQNEAQLEKSRLLSDRFSAERPKGSFSTLEIQRTEQGDSAMYLCASTGLGAGGVTYEQYFGPGTRLTVT.

This chain joins TRBV6-1 and TRBJ1-5; D may be TRBD1 (6 bases). The CDR3 is made up of 18 amino acids. Trimming pared 4 bases from V and 0 bases from J, leaving 19 bases between. Germline CDR1 MNHNS, CDR2 SASEGT. In DNA, the CDR3 is TGTGCCAGCAGTGTCGGCAGGGGCCAGTATTATAGCAATCAGCCCCAGCATTTT. It encodes CASSVGRGQYYSNQPQHF.

J is TRBJ2-5 and V is TRBV10-3; maybe TRBD2 (6 bases). Between the trimmed V and J ends, which lost 4 bases and 5 bases, there was a span of 11 bases. This CDR3 spans 13 amino acids. Germline V gene data show CDR1 as ENHRY and CDR2 as SYGVKD. The CDR3: CAISGTNRETQYF. CDR3 coding DNA: TGTGCCATCAGTGGGACTAATCGGGAGACCCAGTACTTC.

This CDR3 reads CASSVTEEKLFF. CDR3 nucleotide sequence: TGTGCCAGTAGTGTGACGGAGGAAAAACTGTTTTTT. The rearrangement links TRBV19 to TRBJ1-4; D is ambiguous. The length of the CDR3 is 12 residues. In germline, CDR1 is LNHDA, CDR2 SQIVND (reference sequence). Trimming took off 5 bases at V and 8 bases at J, with 9 bases between the two ends. The full variable domain, with the rest looked up from reference TRBV19 and TRBJ1-4, is DGGITQSPKYLFRKEGQNVTLSCEQNLNHDAMYWYRQDPGQGLRLIYYSQIVNDFQKGDIAEGYSVSREKKESFPLTVTSAQKNPTAFYLCASSVTEEKLFFGSGTQLSVL.

This chain connects TRBV7-9 to TRBJ1-3; D is ambiguous. The length of the CDR3 is 14 residues. Trimming pared 0 bases from V and 3 bases from J, leaving 6 bases between. Per germline, CDR1 SEHNR and CDR2 FQNEAQ (reference sequence). This CDR3 is CASSLAGGGNTIYF. CDR3 nucleotides: TGTGCCAGCAGCTTAGCGGGAGGTGGAAACACCATATATTTT.

The chain links TRBV12-3 or TRBV12-4 to TRBJ2-7, with D maybe TRBD2 (5 bases). Trimming took off 3 bases at V and 7 bases at J, with 13 bases between the two ends. The CDR3 is 13 residues long. CDR3 DNA sequence: TGTGCCAGCAGTTTTCCCCCCCCGGGAGAGCAGTACTTC. This gives the protein CASSFPPPGEQYF.

The V call is TRBV27, the J call TRBJ2-3; 7 bases match TRBD2. Losses at the gene ends were 3 bases for V and 9 bases for J; bases not matched to a gene: 9. This CDR3 contains 14 residues. The germline CDR1 and CDR2 sequences are MNHEY and SMNVEV (reference sequence). The CDR3 loop reads CASSFGRGEGTQYF. CDR3 DNA: TGTGCCAGCAGTTTTGGGAGAGGGGAGGGAACGCAGTATTTT.

The chain recombines TRBV6-5 with TRBJ1-1; a possible D gene is TRBD1 (6 bases). Germline-derived CDR1 and CDR2 are MNHEY and SVGAGI. V lost 6 bases, J lost 4 bases, and 12 bases lay in between. The CDR3 is 13 amino acids. The CDR3 region is CASRQGYGTEAFF. CDR3 bases: TGTGCCAGCAGACAGGGTTACGGCACTGAAGCTTTCTTT.

The chain combines TRBV29-1 with TRBJ2-5; 9 bases fit TRBD1. The length of the CDR3 is 13 residues. With 3 bases clipped from V and 7 bases from J, the junction kept 6 bases outside the gene matches. Per germline, CDR1 SQVTM and CDR2 ANQGSEA. DNA of the CDR3: TGCAGCGTTGATGGACAGGGGATAGGGACCCAGTACTTC. Amino acid sequence: CSVDGQGIGTQYF.

This sequence joins TRBV10-3 and TRBJ1-6; unclear D gene. Trimming removed 2 bases from V and 6 bases from J, with 11 bases in between. The CDR3 loop spans 15 amino acids. Germline V gene data show CDR1 as ENHRY and CDR2 as SYGVKD. The DNA for the CDR3 is TGTGCCATCAGTGAGGACCTCCCGGGTAATTCACCCCTCCACTTT. As protein: CAISEDLPGNSPLHF.

The chain recombines TRBV6-4 with TRBJ2-7, with D maybe TRBD2 (5 bases). V was pared by 4 bases and J by 2 bases, with 15 bases between. Germline loops: CDR1 MRHNA, CDR2 SNTAGT. The CDR3 totals 15 residues. The CDR3 spells CASSVRADVPYEQYF. CDR3 nucleotides: TGTGCCAGCAGTGTACGAGCGGACGTACCCTACGAGCAGTACTTC.

This clone was counted a few times. The V and J genes are TRBV27 and TRBJ1-2; perhaps TRBD1 as D (6 bases). The CDR3 covers 14 residues. The V end lost 6 bases, the J end lost 3 bases, and 14 bases lay between the germline ends. CDR1 MNHEY and CDR2 SMNVEV come from the germline V gene (reference sequence). The CDR3 spells CASRSTGSDYGYTF. The DNA for the CDR3 is TGTGCCAGCAGATCGACAGGTTCGGACTATGGCTACACCTTC.

CDR3 bases: TGTGCCAGCAGCCTAACTAGCGGCAGTTACGAGCAGTACTTC. As protein: CASSLTSGSYEQYF. The V call is TRBV5-4, the J call TRBJ2-7; 8 positions match TRBD2. The trim removed 4 bases at V and 4 bases at J, leaving 7 bases unmatched. The CDR3 contains 14 residues. Germline V gene lookup returns CDR1 SGHNT and CDR2 YYREEE (reference sequence).

V and J are TRBV2 and TRBJ2-3; perhaps TRBD1 as D (6 bases). V gave up 0 bases and J gave up 6 bases, with 10 bases separating them. Germline CDR1 reads SNHLY; CDR2 reads FYNNEI. The CDR3 spans 14 residues. This chain's CDR3 is CASSEAVGADTQYF. CDR3 sequence (DNA): TGTGCCAGCAGTGAAGCGGTGGGGGCGGATACGCAGTATTTT. The full variable domain, completed using reference TRBV2 and TRBJ2-3, is EPEVTQTPSHQVTQMGQEVILRCVPISNHLYFYWYRQILGQKVEFLVSFYNNEISEKSEIFDDQFSVERPDGSNFTLKIRSTKLEDSAMYFCASSEAVGADTQYFGPGTRLTVL.

This chain connects TRBV9 to TRBJ2-5, with a weak D call TRBD2 (6 bases). Per the germline V gene, CDR1 is SGDLS and CDR2 is YYNGEE. V was clipped by 3 bases and J by 5 bases, with 17 bases between them. CDR3 size: 15 residues. The CDR3 protein is CASSAVEGLGETQYF. The CDR3 DNA is TGTGCCAGCAGCGCGGTGGAGGGCTTGGGGGAGACCCAGTACTTC.

The J gene is TRBJ2-5, the V gene TRBV19, with TRBD2 matching 12 bases. V was pared by 3 bases and J by 2 bases, with 16 bases of the junction left unmatched. Germline CDR1 and CDR2: LNHDA and SQIVND (reference sequence). The CDR3 runs to 20 residues. The chain's CDR3 is CASSISVGTSGQTTQETQYF. CDR3 coding DNA: TGTGCCAGTAGTATCTCGGTTGGGACTAGCGGGCAGACTACACAAGAGACCCAGTACTTC.

V is TRBV5-1 and J is TRBJ2-5; 11 bases align to TRBD1. This CDR3 region has 17 residues. CDR1 and CDR2 (germline): SGHRS, YFSETQ. The junction had 9 bases not matched to a gene; V was cut back by 0 bases and J by 5 bases. The CDR3 is CASSLAIGQGAGETQYF. The CDR3, as DNA: TGCGCCAGCAGCTTGGCCATAGGACAGGGGGCGGGTGAGACCCAGTACTTC.

This chain links TRBV7-9 with TRBJ2-7, with 8 positions matching TRBD1. Per the germline V gene, CDR1 is SEHNR and CDR2 is FQNEAQ (reference sequence). The CDR3 runs 15 residues. V lost 5 bases and J lost 3; bases outside the gene matches: 9. CDR3 protein: CASSHRDRSLYEQYF. The CDR3 nucleotides are TGTGCCAGCAGCCACCGGGACAGGAGCCTCTACGAGCAGTACTTC. The full variable domain, in which reference TRBV7-9 and TRBJ2-7 provide the parts outside the CDR3, is DTGVSQNPRHKITKRGQNVTFRCDPISEHNRLYWYRQTLGQGPEFLTYFQNEAQLEKSRLLSDRFSAERPKGSFSTLEIQRTEQGDSAMYLCASSHRDRSLYEQYFGPGTRLTVT.

J is TRBJ1-5 and V is TRBV6-1, with 7 bases matching TRBD1. This CDR3 has 12 amino acids. The V segment lost 6 bases and the J segment 9 bases; nucleotides outside the gene matches: 5. CDR1 MNHNS and CDR2 SASEGT come from the germline V gene. The CDR3 loop reads CASRQTGRPQHF. The CDR3 DNA reads as TGTGCCAGCAGACAGACAGGGAGGCCCCAGCATTTT.

This chain connects TRBV30 to TRBJ1-1; tentative D call: TRBD1 (6 bases). With 7 bases removed from V and 0 bases from J, the gap between germline ends came to 18 bases. Germline CDR1 reads GTSNPN; CDR2 reads SVGIG (reference sequence). The CDR3 is 15 amino acids. CDR3 coding DNA: TGTGCCTCCACGGGCAGGGGTGGGGTGAACACTGAAGCTTTCTTT. Translation: CASTGRGGVNTEAFF.

This sequence joins TRBV19 and TRBJ1-3, with 10 bases fitting TRBD1. Germline V gives CDR1 LNHDA, CDR2 SQIVND (reference sequence). The V gene end was trimmed by 4 bases and the J gene end by 4 bases; junction bases not matched to a gene: 4. The CDR3 runs 15 residues. The CDR3 bases are TGTGCCAGTAGTAGACAGGGGGCGAAAGGAAACACCATATATTTT. Encoded protein: CASSRQGAKGNTIYF.

This chain uses TRBV6-5 with TRBJ2-7; D is perhaps TRBD2 (6 bases). This CDR3 is 13 amino acids long. Germline CDR1 MNHEY, CDR2 SVGAGI. V was trimmed by 10 bases and J by 2 bases, leaving 15 bases between them. CDR3 sequence (DNA): TGTGCCACCACCGTAGCGGAAACCTACGAGCAGTACTTC. Its protein product is CATTVAETYEQYF.

The V gene is TRBV19, the J gene TRBJ2-7, with D perhaps matching TRBD1 (5 bases). CDR3 length equals 12 residues. Germline loops: CDR1 LNHDA, CDR2 SQIVND (reference sequence). Trimming shortened V by 4 bases and J by 5 bases, and 9 bases separated the two germline ends. The CDR3 nucleotides are TGTGCCAGTAGTACATCAGGGCACGAGCAGTACTTC. It translates to CASSTSGHEQYF.

In regard to this clone: Additional DNA sequences in this sample encode the identical CDR3. The chain is built from TRBV28 and TRBJ1-1; a weak D match, TRBD1 (5 bases). From germline, CDR1 is MDHEN and CDR2 SYDVKM. V gave up 3 bases and J gave up 0 bases, with 8 bases separating them. CDR3 size: 14 residues. In DNA, the CDR3 is TGTGCCAGCAGTTTGGGGCAGCTGAACACTGAAGCTTTCTTT. This encodes CASSLGQLNTEAFF. Full variable domain (remainder filled in from reference TRBV28 and TRBJ1-1): DVKVTQSSRYLVKRTGEKVFLECVQDMDHENMFWYRQDPGLGLRLIYFSYDVKMKEKGDIPEGYSVSREKKERFSLILESASTNQTSMYLCASSLGQLNTEAFFGQGTRLTVV.

The V and J genes are TRBV7-2 and TRBJ2-5; 10 bases are a match to TRBD2. Per germline, CDR1 SGHTA and CDR2 FQGNSA. The CDR3 spans 16 residues. V was pared by 3 bases and J by 5 bases, with 9 bases of the junction left unmatched. The DNA for the CDR3 is TGTGCCAGCAGCTTCCTCAGCGGGGGGGCCGGGGAGACCCAGTACTTC. It encodes CASSFLSGGAGETQYF.